This T cell receptor (beta chain) stems from a study of response to subunit inactivated influenza vaccine. This clonotype turned up a few times. What it recognizes is unknown. General study points: The authors offered the suggestion that each seasonal influenza vaccination recruits few new T cells.

The CDR3 is 15 residues long. With 4 bases clipped from V and 3 bases from J, the junction kept 9 bases outside the gene matches. Germline CDR1 SGHRS, CDR2 YFSETQ. In TCRdb, the RT-PCR reads were re-called with MiXCR into one record per CDR3 protein. Altogether roughly 710,000 distinct CDR3 sequences are present, 11% to 15% being singletons, with the ten largest covering 7.6%. The sample here was PBMCs from blood, taken around 14 days before vaccination. J is TRBJ2-7 and V is TRBV5-1, with 8 bases aligning to TRBD1. The TCR was taken from a man aged 50 or older who received an inactivated influenza vaccine. CDR3 region: CASSGTTGAYYEQYF. CDR3 nucleotide sequence: TGCGCCAGCAGCGGGACGACAGGGGCTTACTACGAGCAGTACTTC.